The clone carrying this T cell receptor beta chain was picked up a small number of times. Germline-derived CDR1 and CDR2 are DFQATT and SNEGSKA (reference sequence). The CDR3 runs 11 residues. V gave up 6 bases and J gave up 3 bases, with 8 bases separating them. The data were produced by immunoSEQ multiplex PCR, yet TCRdb's version contains in-frame clones alone and is incomplete. The sample includes 150,000 or so clones, over 60% of them seen just once. This specimen belongs to a study of blood T cell repertoires in COVID-19. The rearrangement links TRBV20-1 to TRBJ1-1; D not resolved. The sequence was obtained from a man of 80 years or more with acute or convalescent COVID-19. The material sequenced was peripheral blood. Here the CDR3 DNA reads TGCAGTGCAAACCAGGACACTGAAGCTTTCTTT. This codes for CSANQDTEAFF.